One and the same sample provided the 29 T cell receptor beta chains below, sequenced in a study of glioma-infiltrating T cells after dendritic cell vaccination. This table comes from immunoSEQ multiplex PCR, and its TCRdb copy is limited to in-frame clones, with some not included. The sample has some 110,000 clones, almost 90% seen once. The time point here: after dendritic cell vaccination, including at tumor progression/relapse. The input for sequencing was blood, taken after dendritic cell vaccination. The receptors shown here come from a human donor with glioblastoma.

V is TRBV19 and J is TRBJ1-4, with 9 bases fitting TRBD1. The germline CDR1 and CDR2 sequences are LNHDA and SQIVND (reference sequence). With 7 bases clipped from V and 11 bases from J, the junction kept 17 bases outside the gene matches. The CDR3 is made up of 16 amino acids. The DNA of the CDR3 is TGTGCCAGTAATTCACCAAGGGGACAGGGTCGGGAGAAACTGTTTTTT. Its translation: CASNSPRGQGREKLFF.

This clone was found once. The chain joins TRBV19 to TRBJ1-2; the D is unclear. Germline CDR1 and CDR2: LNHDA and SQIVND (reference sequence). This CDR3 has 13 residues. V was trimmed by 7 bases and J by 6 bases, leaving 15 bases between them. CDR3 nucleotides: TGTGCCAGTATCGGACTGGCAGGTGATGGCTACACCTTC. Protein: CASIGLAGDGYTF.

V gene TRBV2 combines with J gene TRBJ2-3; TRBD2 might be the D (6 bases). The germline V and J ends were trimmed by 6 bases and 6 bases, with 19 bases remaining between them. The V gene's germline CDR1 is SNHLY and CDR2 FYNNEI. This CDR3 spans 15 amino acids. Written as DNA, the CDR3 is TGTGCCAGCAGCTATGGGACGGGAGTAGCCGATACGCAGTATTTT. Protein: CASSYGTGVADTQYF.

This rearrangement joins TRBV11-3 to TRBJ1-4, with D hard to call. CDR3 length equals 16 residues. The germline V gene encodes CDR1 SGHNT and CDR2 YENEEA. The germline V and J ends were trimmed by 4 bases and 6 bases, with 18 bases remaining between them. The CDR3 protein is CASSSSAGVWDEKLFF. CDR3 nucleotides: TGTGCCAGCAGCTCGTCGGCTGGAGTATGGGATGAAAAACTGTTTTTT.

The V gene is TRBV10-3, the J gene TRBJ1-2; 7 bases agree with TRBD1. CDR1 and CDR2 from the germline V gene are ENHRY and SYGVKD. The CDR3 sequence is 16 residues long. With V trimmed by 0 bases and J by 2 bases, 6 bases remained unmatched. In DNA form, the CDR3 reads TGTGCCATCAGTGAGTCGGCAGGGGGGAAAAACTATGGCTACACCTTC. Translation: CAISESAGGKNYGYTF.

V and J are TRBV19 and TRBJ1-5, with TRBD1 identical over 8 bases. V lost 5 bases and J lost 5; bases outside the gene matches: 8. Germline V gene data show CDR1 as LNHDA and CDR2 as SQIVND (reference sequence). This CDR3 region has 15 residues. CDR3 nucleotides: TGTGCCAGTAGTGGAGTCCGGGACAGGTATCAGCCCCAGCATTTT. Its translation is CASSGVRDRYQPQHF.

V is TRBV5-4 and J is TRBJ2-7; 7 nucleotides line up with TRBD1. This CDR3 contains 14 residues. J lost 1 base, V lost 0 bases, and 1 base had no gene match. Germline CDR1 SGHNT, CDR2 YYREEE (reference sequence). As DNA, the CDR3 is TGTGCCAGCAGCTTGGGGGACAGATCCTACGAGCAGTACTTC. It specifies CASSLGDRSYEQYF.

The chain employs TRBV7-2 and TRBJ2-1; a weak D match, TRBD1 (5 bases). Germline CDR1 is SGHTA and CDR2 is FQGNSA. The CDR3 is 14 residues long. V gave up 2 bases and J gave up 7 bases, with 12 bases separating them. DNA for the CDR3: TGTGCCAGCAGCTTAAGTACAGGTGGAAATGAGCAGTTCTTC. Translation: CASSLSTGGNEQFF. Together with reference TRBV7-2 and TRBJ2-1, the CDR3 gives the full variable domain: GAGVSQSPSNKVTEKGKDVELRCDPISGHTALYWYRQSLGQGLEFLIYFQGNSAPDKSGLPSDRFSAERTGGSVSTLTIQRTQQEDSAVYLCASSLSTGGNEQFFGPGTRLTVL.

The rearrangement links TRBV5-4 to TRBJ1-1; D perhaps matches TRBD1 (6 bases). From germline, CDR1 is SGHNT and CDR2 YYREEE (reference sequence). The CDR3 sequence is 13 residues long. Trimming cost V 4 bases and J 7 bases, with 14 bases left between them. The CDR3 coding sequence is TGTGCCAGCAGCGCCCGCGGACAGATTGAAGCTTTCTTT. This codes for CASSARGQIEAFF.

V and J are TRBV18 and TRBJ2-5; maybe TRBD2 (5 bases). The CDR3 has 14 amino acids. Germline CDR1 and CDR2: KGHSH and LQKENI. Trimming removed 0 bases at V and 4 bases at J, with 9 bases between. The DNA for the CDR3 is TGTGCCAGCTCACCACCGATGGGGAGAGAGACCCAGTACTTC. Protein: CASSPPMGRETQYF.

The rearrangement uses TRBV27 and TRBJ1-5; no definite D call. Trimming pared 5 bases from V and 7 bases from J, leaving 15 bases between. This CDR3 region has 14 residues. Germline V CDR1 and CDR2: MNHEY, SMNVEV (reference sequence). CDR3 bases: TGTGCCAGCAGTCGTGAGGGATTAGGACAGCCCCAGCATTTT. Its protein product is CASSREGLGQPQHF.

The V call is TRBV6-5, the J call TRBJ2-7; tentative D call: TRBD1 (6 bases). The length of the CDR3 is 14 residues. The germline CDR1 and CDR2 sequences are MNHEY and SVGAGI. V dropped 1 base and J dropped 4 bases, with 11 bases sitting between them. CDR3 sequence: CASSYYQGTYEQYF. CDR3 bases: TGTGCCAGCAGTTACTATCAGGGGACGTACGAGCAGTACTTC.

This chain uses TRBV6-1 with TRBJ2-7; TRBD2 might be the D (5 bases). Trimming removed 10 bases at V and 2 bases at J, with 12 bases between. This CDR3 region has 12 residues. The V gene's germline CDR1 is MNHNS and CDR2 SASEGT. CDR3 in DNA: TGTGCCACCATATACGGGGCCTACGAGCAGTACTTC. This codes for CATIYGAYEQYF.

The rearrangement links TRBV19 to TRBJ1-4, with TRBD1 matching 7 bases. Germline V gene sequence: CDR1 LNHDA, CDR2 SQIVND (reference sequence). The V segment lost 4 bases and the J segment 6 bases; nucleotides outside the gene matches: 8. The CDR3 sequence is 15 residues long. The chain's CDR3 is CASSRQGGGDEKLFF. CDR3 sequence (DNA): TGTGCCAGTAGTAGACAGGGAGGAGGAGATGAAAAACTGTTTTTT. Using reference TRBV19 and TRBJ1-4 for the parts outside the CDR3, the full variable domain is DGGITQSPKYLFRKEGQNVTLSCEQNLNHDAMYWYRQDPGQGLRLIYYSQIVNDFQKGDIAEGYSVSREKKESFPLTVTSAQKNPTAFYLCASSRQGGGDEKLFFGSGTQLSVL.

This clone appeared a single time. The chain couples TRBV5-4 to TRBJ1-2, with 7 nucleotides matching TRBD1. The junction had 10 bases not matched to a gene; V was cut back by 4 bases and J by 4 bases. CDR3 size: 15 residues. Germline V gene data show CDR1 as SGHNT and CDR2 as YYREEE (reference sequence). The CDR3 here is CASSTGQIRGYGYTF. CDR3 coding DNA: TGTGCCAGCAGCACGGGACAGATTAGGGGCTATGGCTACACCTTC.

This chain joins TRBV15 and TRBJ1-2, with TRBD1 matching 9 bases. J was trimmed by 3 bases and V by 5 bases; bases with no gene match: 4. Germline V CDR1 and CDR2: LNHNV, YYDKDF (reference sequence). CDR3 length equals 14 residues. DNA for the CDR3: TGTGCCACCAGCGGGACAGGGAAAGACTATGGCTACACCTTC. Its translation: CATSGTGKDYGYTF.

The chain carries TRBV6-5 and TRBJ1-4, with D hard to call. The CDR3 totals 15 residues. Trimming stripped 2 bases from V and 0 bases from J, with 7 bases between. CDR1 MNHEY and CDR2 SVGAGI come from the germline V gene. The CDR3 region is CASSYQAATNEKLFF. The CDR3 nucleotides are TGTGCCAGCAGTTACCAGGCAGCAACTAATGAAAAACTGTTTTTT.

This clone appeared a few times. V usage is TRBV5-1 and J usage is TRBJ1-3; 9 nucleotides align to TRBD1. V trimming: 0 bases; J trimming: 4 bases; junction bases outside the gene matches: 5. The CDR3 sequence is 16 residues long. Germline V gives CDR1 SGHRS, CDR2 YFSETQ. The CDR3 reads CASSLAGTGLGNTIYF. The CDR3 region has the DNA TGCGCCAGCAGCTTGGCTGGGACAGGGCTCGGAAACACCATATATTTT.

V usage is TRBV9 and J usage is TRBJ2-1; 12 bases match TRBD2. With 3 bases clipped from V and 1 base from J, the junction kept 2 bases outside the gene matches. Germline CDR1 is SGDLS and CDR2 is YYNGEE. The CDR3 spans 16 residues. The DNA for the CDR3 is TGTGCCAGCAGCGCTAGCGGGAGGGGTTCCTACAATGAGCAGTTCTTC. Its protein is CASSASGRGSYNEQFF.

The chain employs TRBV30 and TRBJ1-3; D possibly corresponds to TRBD1 (5 bases). Trimming took off 2 bases at V and 9 bases at J, with 14 bases between the two ends. This CDR3 region has 13 residues. Germline loops: CDR1 GTSNPN, CDR2 SVGIG (reference sequence). The CDR3 spells CAWSTGQGGTIYF. CDR3 in DNA: TGTGCCTGGAGTACTGGCCAGGGCGGCACCATATATTTT.

This clone has a single count. This chain uses TRBV27 with TRBJ1-2; D is unresolved. Germline assignment: CDR1 MNHEY and CDR2 SMNVEV (reference sequence). The V and J ends lost 8 bases and 5 bases respectively, with 15 bases between them. The CDR3 covers 13 residues. In DNA, the CDR3 is TGTGCCAGCTCGGGATCTTCACTTTATGGCTACACCTTC. Its translation is CASSGSSLYGYTF.

This clone was observed once. Distinct nucleotide sequences in the sample also encode this CDR3. This chain connects TRBV2 to TRBJ1-3; no clear D gene. Trimming pared 6 bases from V and 0 bases from J, leaving 9 bases between. This CDR3 spans 14 amino acids. CDR1 is SNHLY, CDR2 FYNNEI, per germline. The CDR3 sequence is CASSSGFSGNTIYF. The DNA for the CDR3 is TGTGCCAGCAGCTCGGGGTTCTCTGGAAACACCATATATTTT.

The chain is built from TRBV5-1 and TRBJ2-2, with D perhaps TRBD1 (5 bases). The germline V gene has CDR1 SGHRS and CDR2 YFSETQ. Trimming cost V 6 bases and J 4 bases, with 10 bases left between them. The CDR3 has 13 amino acids. The CDR3 coding sequence is TGCGCCAGCACGTCCAGGGTCACCGGGGAGCTGTTTTTT. It codes for CASTSRVTGELFF.

The chain combines TRBV6-1 with TRBJ1-1; D gene unclear. The CDR3 is made up of 16 amino acids. CDR1 MNHNS and CDR2 SASEGT come from the germline V gene. V lost 0 bases and J lost 0, with 11 bases in between. The CDR3: CASSEARPDLNTEAFF. In nucleotides, the CDR3 is TGTGCCAGCAGTGAAGCGAGGCCTGATTTGAACACTGAAGCTTTCTTT.

CDR3 protein: CASSSPGQGDTGELFF. CDR3 bases: TGTGCCAGCAGCTCCCCGGGACAGGGGGACACCGGGGAGCTGTTTTTT. The chain combines TRBV5-8 with TRBJ2-2; the match to TRBD1 covers 11 bases. The J segment lost 3 bases and the V segment lost 3 bases, leaving 4 bases of the junction unmatched. Germline CDR1 SGHTS, CDR2 YDEGEE. The CDR3 totals 16 residues. Using reference TRBV5-8 and TRBJ2-2 for the parts outside the CDR3, the full variable domain is EAGVTQSPTHLIKTRGQQATLRCSPISGHTSVYWYQQALGLGLQFLLWYDEGEERNRGNFPPRFSGRQFPNYSSELNVNALELEDSALYLCASSSPGQGDTGELFFGEGSRLTVL.

The chain combines TRBV12-5 with TRBJ1-3; no firm D call. The CDR3 covers 13 residues. Trimming shortened V by 7 bases and J by 3 bases, and 10 bases separated the two germline ends. Germline CDR1 and CDR2: LGHNT and FRNRAP. CDR3 region: CASDASGGNTIYF. Here the CDR3 DNA reads TGTGCTAGTGATGCGTCAGGTGGAAACACCATATATTTT. Full variable domain (rest looked up from reference TRBV12-5 and TRBJ1-3): DARVTQTPRHKVTEMGQEVTMRCQPILGHNTVFWYRQTMMQGLELLAYFRNRAPLDDSGMPKDRFSAEMPDATLATLKIQPSEPRDSAVYFCASDASGGNTIYFGEGSWLTVV.

V is TRBV10-2 and J is TRBJ2-7; 8 bases are shared with TRBD2. V gave up 2 bases and J gave up 2 bases; unmatched junction bases: 5. The CDR3 is 15 residues long. From germline, CDR1 is WSHSY and CDR2 SAAADI. CDR3 sequence reads: CASSEGTSGPYEQYF. The CDR3 nucleotides read TGCGCCAGCAGTGAGGGTACTAGCGGCCCCTACGAGCAGTACTTC.

This clone was seen more than once but under ten times. The chain employs TRBV4-2 and TRBJ1-1, with 10 nucleotides matching TRBD1. The CDR3 has 14 amino acids. With 5 bases clipped from V and 6 bases from J, the junction kept 6 bases outside the gene matches. Germline loops: CDR1 LGHNA, CDR2 YNFKEQ. The CDR3 bases are TGTGCCAGCAGCGCGGGACAGGGGATCGCTGAAGCTTTCTTT. Its protein product is CASSAGQGIAEAFF.

The chain links TRBV2 to TRBJ2-1; D remains ambiguous. Germline assignment: CDR1 SNHLY and CDR2 FYNNEI. The CDR3 is made up of 15 amino acids. V gave up 1 base and J gave up 6 bases, with 13 bases separating them. The DNA of the CDR3 is TGTGCCAGCAGTGAAGGCGCCGCGGCCTCCAATGAGCAGTTCTTC. Residues: CASSEGAAASNEQFF.